The subject of this entry is one T cell receptor (beta chain). The antigen is undetermined. Target depth was 1 in 200,000 to 1 in 1 million T cells, about 10x per clonotype. Here immunoSEQ multiplex PCR was the method, and the copy in TCRdb shows in-frame clones only, minus some. The table shows 160,000 or so clones, with around nine tenths occurring only once. These data originate in a study of cytotoxic CD8 clonotypes in ibrutinib-treated CLL. The wider study: The group held 10 to 11 relapsed/refractory and around 14 treatment-naive patients, with 17 IGHV unmutated.

Germline V CDR1 and CDR2: MRHNA, SNTAGT. This CDR3 region has 13 residues. Between the trimmed V and J ends, which lost 8 bases and 1 base, there was a span of 12 bases. Notes on the study in general: Sampling times differed between sustained-remission and progressing patients.

The chain combines TRBV6-4 with TRBJ2-7; D not certain. The sequencing used PBMCs, collected at disease progression, from a patient treated with ibrutinib. This TCR was sampled from a human donor with chronic lymphocytic leukemia. In DNA form, the CDR3 reads TGTGCCAGCCCTTGGTCCAGGTCCTACGAGCAGTACTTC. It is translated as CASPWSRSYEQYF.